This T cell receptor beta chain was identified in a study of T cell changes during pregnancy in multiple sclerosis. CDR3 length equals 14 residues. CDR1 is SQVTM and CDR2 is ANQGSEA in the germline V gene. Trimming stripped 1 base from V and 1 base from J, with 9 bases between. Here immunoSEQ multiplex PCR was the method, and the copy in TCRdb shows in-frame clones only, minus some. Of 84,000 or so clones listed, 85% to 95% are singletons. The receptor's source is a female donor with multiple sclerosis, enrolled in a pregnancy study. The chain has TRBV29-1 and TRBJ2-3; a possible D gene is TRBD1 (5 bases). This specimen consisted of peripheral blood, obtained in the third trimester of pregnancy. CDR3 DNA sequence: TGCAGCGTTGAAGGGGGCAGCCGCACAGATACGCAGTATTTT. Translating gives CSVEGGSRTDTQYF.